Included here is one TCR beta chain sequence, with context. What it binds is unknown. This CDR3 has 16 amino acids. Trimming took 4 bases from V and 4 from J; bases not matched to a gene: 13. The germline gives CDR1 SQVTM, CDR2 ANQGSEA. This specimen comes from a study of response to subunit inactivated influenza vaccine. Study results and limitations: Authors proposed each seasonal influenza vaccination draws in few new T cells.

TCRdb re-called the RT-PCR reads with MiXCR, one entry per CDR3 protein. The data show 630,000 or so distinct CDR3 sequences, roughly 14% seen once. This chain links TRBV29-1 with TRBJ2-7; 10 bases are shared with TRBD1. Source: PBMCs from blood, taken approximately 12 days after vaccination. The TCR originated in a man aged 50 or older who received an inactivated influenza vaccine. Here the CDR3 DNA reads TGCAGCGTTGTCAGGTCCCCCGGGACAGGGGCTTACGAGCAGTACTTC. Its protein product is CSVVRSPGTGAYEQYF.